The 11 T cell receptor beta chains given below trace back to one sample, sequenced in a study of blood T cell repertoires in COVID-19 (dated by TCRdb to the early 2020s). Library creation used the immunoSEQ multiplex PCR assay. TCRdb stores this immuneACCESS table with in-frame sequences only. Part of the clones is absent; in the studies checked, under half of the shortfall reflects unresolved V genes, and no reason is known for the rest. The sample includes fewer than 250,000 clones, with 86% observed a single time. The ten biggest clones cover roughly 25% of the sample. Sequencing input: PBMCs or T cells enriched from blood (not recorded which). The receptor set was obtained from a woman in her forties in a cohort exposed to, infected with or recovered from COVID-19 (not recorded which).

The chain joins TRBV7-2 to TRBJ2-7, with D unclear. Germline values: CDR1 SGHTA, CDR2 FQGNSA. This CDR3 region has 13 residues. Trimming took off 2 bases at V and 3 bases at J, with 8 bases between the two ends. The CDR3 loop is CASSLRFLYEQYF. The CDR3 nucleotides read TGTGCCAGCAGCTTACGTTTCCTCTACGAGCAGTACTTC.

The CDR3 nucleotides read TGTGCCAGCAGCTTAGCTAGGACAGGGGGCTTGAACACTGAAGCTTTCTTT. This codes for CASSLARTGGLNTEAFF. This chain uses TRBV7-6 with TRBJ1-1, with 11 bases that match TRBD1. After removal of 0 bases from V and 0 bases from J, the junction contained 3 bases not matched to a gene. The CDR3 runs to 17 residues. The germline gives CDR1 SGHVS, CDR2 FNYEAQ.

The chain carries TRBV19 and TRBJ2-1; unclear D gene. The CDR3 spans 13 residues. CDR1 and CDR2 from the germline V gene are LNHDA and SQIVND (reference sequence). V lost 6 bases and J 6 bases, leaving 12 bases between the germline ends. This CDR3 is CASRASIFNEQFF. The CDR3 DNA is TGTGCCAGTAGAGCCTCGATATTCAATGAGCAGTTCTTC.

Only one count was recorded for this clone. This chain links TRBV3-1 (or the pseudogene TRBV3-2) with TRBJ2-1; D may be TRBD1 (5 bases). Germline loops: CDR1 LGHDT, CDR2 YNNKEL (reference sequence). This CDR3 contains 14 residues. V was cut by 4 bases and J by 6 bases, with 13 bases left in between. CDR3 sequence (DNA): TGTGCCAGCAGCCCCCAAACAGGATCCAATGAGCAGTTCTTC. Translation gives CASSPQTGSNEQFF.

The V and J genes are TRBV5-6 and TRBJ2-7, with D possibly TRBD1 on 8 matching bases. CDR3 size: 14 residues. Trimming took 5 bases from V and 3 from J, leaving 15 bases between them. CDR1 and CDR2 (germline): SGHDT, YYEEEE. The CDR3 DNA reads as TGTGCCAGCAGTACAGGGGGGGCCGTCTACGAGCAGTACTTC. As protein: CASSTGGAVYEQYF.

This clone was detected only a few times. The CDR3 loop is CASSSRTGKTSPLHF. The CDR3 DNA reads as TGTGCCAGCAGCTCCCGGACAGGGAAAACATCACCCCTCCACTTT. The J gene is TRBJ1-6, the V gene TRBV7-4, with 8 bases that match TRBD1. The CDR3 loop spans 15 amino acids. J lost 10 bases, V lost 4 bases, and 9 bases had no gene match. CDR1 is SGHVT, CDR2 SQSDAQ, per germline.

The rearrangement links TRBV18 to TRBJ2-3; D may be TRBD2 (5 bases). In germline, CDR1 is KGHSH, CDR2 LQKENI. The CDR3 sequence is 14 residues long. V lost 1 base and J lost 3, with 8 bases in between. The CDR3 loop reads CASSPQRSTDTQYF. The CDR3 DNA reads TGTGCCAGCTCACCACAGCGGAGTACAGATACGCAGTATTTT.

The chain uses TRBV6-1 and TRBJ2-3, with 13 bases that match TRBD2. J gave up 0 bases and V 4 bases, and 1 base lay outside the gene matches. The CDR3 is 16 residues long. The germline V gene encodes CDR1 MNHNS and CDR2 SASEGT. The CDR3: CASSGLAGGSTDTQYF. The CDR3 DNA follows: TGTGCCAGCAGTGGACTAGCGGGGGGTAGCACAGATACGCAGTATTTT.

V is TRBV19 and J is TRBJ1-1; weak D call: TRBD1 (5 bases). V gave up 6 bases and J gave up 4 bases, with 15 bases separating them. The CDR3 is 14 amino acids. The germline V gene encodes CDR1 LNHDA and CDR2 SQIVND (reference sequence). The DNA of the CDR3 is TGTGCCAGTAGCTGGGGGGGTAGGAGCACTGAAGCTTTCTTT. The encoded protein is CASSWGGRSTEAFF.

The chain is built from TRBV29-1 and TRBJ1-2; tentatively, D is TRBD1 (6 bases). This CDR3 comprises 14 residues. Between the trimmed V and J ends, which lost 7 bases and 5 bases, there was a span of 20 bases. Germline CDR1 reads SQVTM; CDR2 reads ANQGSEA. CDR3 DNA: TGCAGCGCCAGATCCGGGACATTTGGGTATGGCTACACCTTC. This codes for CSARSGTFGYGYTF. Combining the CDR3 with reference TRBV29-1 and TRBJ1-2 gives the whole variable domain SAVISQKPSRDICQRGTSLTIQCQVDSQVTMMFWYRQQPGQSLTLIATANQGSEATYESGFVIDKFPISRPNLTFSTLTVSNMSPEDSSIYLCSARSGTFGYGYTFGSGTRLTVV.

This CDR3 reads CASSFEARGRVFF. The CDR3 region has the DNA TGTGCCAGCAGTTTTGAAGCCAGGGGCCGGGTGTTTTTT. V and J are TRBV28 and TRBJ2-2; D is perhaps TRBD1 (6 bases). V lost 3 bases, J lost 15 bases, and 17 bases lay in between. The CDR3 sequence is 13 residues long. CDR1 MDHEN and CDR2 SYDVKM come from the germline V gene.